This TCR beta chain was captured in a study of blood T cell repertoires in COVID-19. Across the whole study: Spain, Italy and the United States supplied samples that represented acute and convalescent COVID-19.

Authors' analysis steps: Quantification of nucleated cells was approximated via reference gene primer amplification. Clones were sequenced by immunoSEQ multiplex PCR, and TCRdb holds only the in-frame ones, with some missing. For V, J and clone size, that table is used; D and trimming come from the DNA. The data contain more than 150,000 clones, 60% to 80% of them singletons. The V end was cut by 3 bases, the J end by 0 bases, with 6 bases between. CDR3 length: 14 amino acids. The germline gives CDR1 DFQATT, CDR2 SNEGSKA (reference sequence). The chain couples TRBV20-1 to TRBJ2-6; D is unresolved. This TCR derives from a man in his 60s with active or convalescent COVID-19. The sequenced sample consisted of peripheral blood. For the CDR3, the DNA is TGCAGTGCTAGTTTATTCTCTGGGGCCAACGTCCTGACTTTC. Translation: CSASLFSGANVLTF.